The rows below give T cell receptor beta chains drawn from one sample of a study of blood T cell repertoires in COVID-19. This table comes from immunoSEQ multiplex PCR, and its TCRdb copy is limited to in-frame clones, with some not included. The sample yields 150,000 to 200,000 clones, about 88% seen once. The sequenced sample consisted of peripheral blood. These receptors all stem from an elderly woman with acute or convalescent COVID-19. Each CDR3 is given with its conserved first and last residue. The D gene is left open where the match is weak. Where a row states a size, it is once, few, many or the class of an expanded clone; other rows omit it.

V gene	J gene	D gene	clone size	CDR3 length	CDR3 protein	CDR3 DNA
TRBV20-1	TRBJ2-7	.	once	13	CSASLVRGYEQYF	TGCAGTGCTAGTCTCGTCAGGGGATACGAGCAGTACTTC
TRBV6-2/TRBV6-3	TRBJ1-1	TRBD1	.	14	CASSSRQGSFSAFF	TGTGCCAGCAGTTCCCGACAGGGGTCTTTTTCGGCTTTCTTT
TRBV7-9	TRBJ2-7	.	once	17	CASSLSPWGQITYEQYF	TGTGCCAGCAGCTTATCTCCCTGGGGACAAATAACCTACGAGCAGTACTTC
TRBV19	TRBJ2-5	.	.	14	CASKNLGAKETQYF	TGTGCCAGTAAAAATCTGGGGGCTAAAGAGACCCAGTACTTC
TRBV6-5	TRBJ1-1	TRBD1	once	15	CASSGAGTGATEAFF	TGTGCCAGCTCGGGGGCCGGGACAGGGGCCACTGAAGCTTTCTTT
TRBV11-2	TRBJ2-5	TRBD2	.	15	CASSLGLAGVETQYF	TGTGCCAGCAGCTTAGGACTAGCGGGAGTTGAGACCCAGTACTTC
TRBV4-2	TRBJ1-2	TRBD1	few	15	CASSQDGQGAGGYTF	TGTGCCAGCAGCCAAGACGGACAGGGGGCGGGTGGCTACACCTTC
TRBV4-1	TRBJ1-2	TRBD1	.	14	CASSRGQGGSGYTF	TGCGCCAGCAGCCGGGGACAGGGGGGCTCTGGCTACACCTTC
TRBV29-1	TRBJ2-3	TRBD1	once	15	CSVRPQGASTDTQYF	TGCAGCGTCCGCCCTCAGGGGGCTAGCACAGATACGCAGTATTTT
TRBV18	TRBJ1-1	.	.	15	CASSPPSQGNTEAFF	TGTGCCAGCTCACCACCGAGCCAGGGGAACACTGAAGCTTTCTTT